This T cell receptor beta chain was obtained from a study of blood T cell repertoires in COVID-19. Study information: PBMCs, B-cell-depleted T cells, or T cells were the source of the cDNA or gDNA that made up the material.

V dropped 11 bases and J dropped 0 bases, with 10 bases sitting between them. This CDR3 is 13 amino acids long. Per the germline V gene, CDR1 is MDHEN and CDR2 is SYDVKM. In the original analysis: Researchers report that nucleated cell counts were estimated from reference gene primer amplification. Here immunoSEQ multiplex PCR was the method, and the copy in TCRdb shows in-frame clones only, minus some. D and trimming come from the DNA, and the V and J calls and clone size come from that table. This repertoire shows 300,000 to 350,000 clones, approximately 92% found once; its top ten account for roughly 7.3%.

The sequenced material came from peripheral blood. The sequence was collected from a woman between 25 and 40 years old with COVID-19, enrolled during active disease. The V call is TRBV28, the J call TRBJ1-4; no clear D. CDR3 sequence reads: CALGGATNEKLFF. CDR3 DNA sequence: TGTGCCCTAGGCGGGGCAACTAATGAAAAACTGTTTTTT. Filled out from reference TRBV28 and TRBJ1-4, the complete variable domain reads DVKVTQSSRYLVKRTGEKVFLECVQDMDHENMFWYRQDPGLGLRLIYFSYDVKMKEKGDIPEGYSVSREKKERFSLILESASTNQTSMYLCALGGATNEKLFFGSGTQLSVL.